This T cell receptor (beta chain) is drawn from a study of T-cell memory formation after mild COVID-19. In the study overall: There were largely donor-specific TCR clusters.

TCRdb reanalysed the 5' RACE reads using MiXCR and keeps one entry per CDR3 protein. The table lists 350,000 to 450,000 distinct CDR3 sequences, 15% to 20% of them singletons. This clonotype was observed at least ten times. Its target is not known. Overall study results and limits: CM and EM subsets held most contracting CD4+ clones; EMRA held CD8+ ones. Cross-reactive memory appears to have joined, as suggested by some responding clones showing up in pre-infection memory. For second-wave clones that peaked at day 37, SARS-CoV-2 specificity went unverified.

The CDR3 has 13 amino acids. The V and J ends lost 4 bases and 6 bases respectively, with 13 bases between them. Germline V gene data show CDR1 as SGHRS and CDR2 as YFSETQ. Sample: PBMCs or a T cell subset sorted from them (not recorded which). The TCR comes from an adult woman who had mild COVID-19 (a few samples of this study predate the infection). Cell type and time point are not known. This chain connects TRBV5-1 to TRBJ1-1; D is ambiguous. The CDR3 coding sequence is TGCGCCAGCAGCCCGGTGAGAGGATCTGAAGCTTTCTTT. This sequence encodes CASSPVRGSEAFF.